The 32 T cell receptor beta chains in this list originate from one sample, sequenced in a study of cytomegalovirus exposure and HLA in healthy donors (dated by TCRdb to 2015 to 2018). The library was obtained by the immunoSEQ multiplex PCR assay. For the multiplex PCR, a mixture combining 60 forward primers for TCR Vbeta segments and 13 reverse primers for TCR Jbeta segments was used. In TCRdb, the immuneACCESS table is reduced to in-frame sequences with V and J assigned. These tables do not hold every clone; where another copy was compared, an unresolved V gene accounts for under half, and the others remain unexplained. Recorded for this sample are about 200,000 clones; approximately 85% of them occurred a single time. The biggest ten clones account for more than 1.5% of the sample. Sequencing was performed on PBMCs. The receptors come from a man in his late teens or twenties in good health and CMV-seronegative.

This clone was found a few times. This CDR3 is also generated by other DNA sequences in the sample. The gene calls are TRBV9 and TRBJ2-1; 10 bases are a match to TRBD2. The CDR3 is 15 residues long. Germline CDR1 reads SGDLS; CDR2 reads YYNGEE. V shed 2 bases, J shed 2 bases, and the junction held 1 base outside the gene matches. CDR3 nucleotides: TGTGCCAGCAGCGTTAGCGGGGGGCCCTACAATGAGCAGTTCTTC. This sequence encodes CASSVSGGPYNEQFF.

In DNA, the CDR3 is TGTGCCAGCAGCCGGGTGAACACTGAAGCTTTCTTT. This gives the protein CASSRVNTEAFF. The V gene is TRBV11-2, the J gene TRBJ1-1; D not resolved. V lost 5 bases to trimming and J lost 0 bases, with 4 bases between them. Germline CDR1 and CDR2: SGHAT and FQNNGV. The CDR3 runs 12 residues.

The rearrangement links TRBV19 to TRBJ2-1; 14 bases align to TRBD2. Germline-derived CDR1 and CDR2 are LNHDA and SQIVND (reference sequence). The CDR3 totals 15 residues. Trimming removed 3 bases from V and 7 bases from J; junction bases left unmatched: 2. CDR3 in amino acids: CASSMGTSGGNEQFF. DNA of the CDR3: TGTGCCAGTAGTATGGGGACTAGCGGGGGAAATGAGCAGTTCTTC.

J is TRBJ1-2 and V is TRBV2; 9 bases are a match to TRBD1. The CDR3 sequence is 15 residues long. The germline V gene has CDR1 SNHLY and CDR2 FYNNEI. With V trimmed by 3 bases and J by 6 bases, 8 bases remained unmatched. The CDR3 DNA sequence: TGTGCCAGCAGTGACCGACAGGGGGAAAGGAATGGCTACACCTTC. Its translation: CASSDRQGERNGYTF. Variable domain in full (rest from reference TRBV2 and TRBJ1-2): EPEVTQTPSHQVTQMGQEVILRCVPISNHLYFYWYRQILGQKVEFLVSFYNNEISEKSEIFDDQFSVERPDGSNFTLKIRSTKLEDSAMYFCASSDRQGERNGYTFGSGTRLTVV.

V gene TRBV5-6 combines with J gene TRBJ2-7, with D perhaps TRBD2 (6 bases). The CDR3 totals 14 residues. With 3 bases removed from V and 5 bases from J, the gap between germline ends came to 15 bases. Germline loops: CDR1 SGHDT, CDR2 YYEEEE. In DNA form, the CDR3 reads TGTGCCAGCAGCTGGGGACTCCAAGGGGACGAGCAGTACTTC. Protein sequence: CASSWGLQGDEQYF.

The J gene is TRBJ1-4, the V gene TRBV7-2; D is perhaps TRBD1 (5 bases). Germline assignment: CDR1 SGHTA and CDR2 FQGNSA. The germline V and J ends were trimmed by 3 bases and 8 bases, with 19 bases remaining between them. The CDR3 contains 16 residues. In DNA, the CDR3 is TGTGCCAGCAGCTTTTACCTAAACCCAGGGAAAGAAAAACTGTTTTTT. This codes for CASSFYLNPGKEKLFF.

The V and J genes are TRBV5-1 and TRBJ2-5; 7 bases line up with TRBD1. The J call may be in error: the DNA end matches TRBJ2-7 better. CDR1 is SGHRS, CDR2 YFSETQ, per germline. This CDR3 comprises 17 residues. CDR3 coding DNA: TGCGCCAGCAGCCCATCCCATTCGGGACAGTACAACTACGAGCAGTACTTC. Translated, it gives CASSPSHSGQYNYEQYF.

The J gene is TRBJ2-7, the V gene TRBV19, with D tentatively TRBD2 (6 bases). V was clipped by 5 bases and J by 0 bases, with 14 bases between them. Germline CDR1 LNHDA, CDR2 SQIVND (reference sequence). The CDR3 is 15 amino acids. The CDR3 is CASSWEVSSSYEQYF. The CDR3 DNA follows: TGTGCCAGTAGTTGGGAGGTATCGAGCTCCTACGAGCAGTACTTC.

This chain connects TRBV12-5 to TRBJ1-5, with a possible D match to TRBD1 (6 bases). The CDR3 length is 16 residues. The V and J ends lost 5 bases and 3 bases respectively, with 17 bases between them. CDR1 and CDR2 (germline): LGHNT, FRNRAP. In nucleotides, the CDR3 is TGTGCTAGTGGTATGCCGGGACATATTAACAATCAGCCCCAGCATTTT. It is translated as CASGMPGHINNQPQHF.

The chain uses TRBV5-1 and TRBJ2-3; 8 bases are shared with TRBD2. V lost 0 bases to trimming and J lost 5 bases; unmatched junction nucleotides: 8. CDR3 length equals 16 residues. Per the germline V gene, CDR1 is SGHRS and CDR2 is YFSETQ. CDR3 nucleotides: TGCGCCAGCAGCTTGGAGTCGGGACTAGGAATAGATACGCAGTATTTT. It specifies CASSLESGLGIDTQYF.

This chain connects TRBV6-1 to TRBJ1-5; TRBD1 matches 8 bases. Looked up from germline, CDR1 is MNHNS and CDR2 is SASEGT. This CDR3 region has 15 residues. J was trimmed by 3 bases and V by 5 bases; bases with no gene match: 6. Here the CDR3 reads CASSLLGQDNQPQHF. CDR3 in DNA: TGTGCCAGCAGTCTCTTGGGACAGGACAATCAGCCCCAGCATTTT.

This chain uses TRBV9 with TRBJ1-3; D is uncertain. Per the germline V gene, CDR1 is SGDLS and CDR2 is YYNGEE. Trimming took 2 bases from V and 6 from J, leaving 9 bases between them. There are 13 residues in the CDR3. CDR3 loop: CASSVHNSNTIYF. The CDR3 bases are TGTGCCAGCAGCGTTCATAACTCAAACACCATATATTTT. The full variable domain, with the rest looked up from reference TRBV9 and TRBJ1-3, is DSGVTQTPKHLITATGQRVTLRCSPRSGDLSVYWYQQSLDQGLQFLIQYYNGEERAKGNILERFSAQQFPDLHSELNLSSLELGDSALYFCASSVHNSNTIYFGEGSWLTVV.

The chain joins TRBV6-4 to TRBJ2-1, with D tentatively TRBD2 (7 bases). CDR3 length equals 16 residues. Germline values: CDR1 MRHNA, CDR2 SNTAGT. Trimming stripped 2 bases from V and 3 bases from J, with 14 bases between. The CDR3 nucleotides read TGTGCCAGCAGTGACAGTGCGGGGGCCCTCTACAATGAGCAGTTCTTC. Translated, it gives CASSDSAGALYNEQFF.

This sequence joins TRBV19 and TRBJ2-7, with TRBD2 matching over 9 bases. The CDR3 runs 15 residues. V gave up 3 bases and J gave up 2 bases; unmatched junction bases: 5. Germline V gene data show CDR1 as LNHDA and CDR2 as SQIVND (reference sequence). The CDR3 sequence: CASSIGAGGAYEQYF. DNA for the CDR3: TGTGCCAGTAGTATCGGGGCGGGAGGGGCCTACGAGCAGTACTTC.

This clone has a handful of counts. The genes are TRBV9 and TRBJ1-3; 10 bases are a match to TRBD1. Germline CDR1 reads SGDLS; CDR2 reads YYNGEE. This CDR3 is 16 amino acids long. The J segment lost 2 bases and the V segment lost 0 bases, leaving 2 bases of the junction unmatched. CDR3: CASSVGGQGAGNTIYF. The CDR3 DNA is TGTGCCAGCAGCGTAGGAGGACAGGGGGCTGGAAACACCATATATTTT.

V is TRBV25-1 and J is TRBJ1-1, with D possibly being TRBD1 (5 bases). The CDR3 length is 13 residues. The germline gives CDR1 MGHDK, CDR2 SYGVNS. The V gene lost 4 bases and the J gene lost 8 bases, with 14 bases spanning the gap. The CDR3 here is CASSGDGRQEAFF. In DNA form, the CDR3 reads TGTGCCAGCAGTGGGGACGGGAGGCAGGAAGCTTTCTTT. Looking up the rest from reference TRBV25-1 and TRBJ1-1 gives the full variable domain: EADIYQTPRYLVIGTGKKITLECSQTMGHDKMYWYQQDPGMELHLIHYSYGVNSTEKGDLSSESTVSRIRTEHFPLTLESARPSHTSQYLCASSGDGRQEAFFGQGTRLTVV.

This chain uses TRBV5-4 with TRBJ2-3, with D maybe TRBD1 (6 bases). Germline-derived CDR1 and CDR2 are SGHNT and YYREEE (reference sequence). This CDR3 spans 15 amino acids. The V end lost 4 bases, the J end lost 1 base, and 13 bases lay between the germline ends. CDR3 residues: CASSQSGAGTDTQYF. The CDR3 nucleotides read TGTGCCAGCAGCCAATCAGGGGCGGGCACAGATACGCAGTATTTT.

The chain is built from TRBV5-5 and TRBJ1-1; 7 bases are a match to TRBD1. Unmatched junction bases numbered 5, after V lost 2 bases and J lost 1 base. The germline V gene has CDR1 SGHKS and CDR2 YYEKEE (reference sequence). The CDR3 is 15 residues long. The DNA for the CDR3 is TGTGCCAGCAGCTTCACAGGGGATAAGAACACTGAAGCTTTCTTT. Translation gives CASSFTGDKNTEAFF.

V gene TRBV4-3 combines with J gene TRBJ2-1, with TRBD2 identical over 7 bases. There are 15 residues in the CDR3. Trimming removed 4 bases from V and 5 bases from J; junction bases left unmatched: 8. Germline loops: CDR1 LGHNA, CDR2 YSLEER. CDR3 in amino acids: CASSRAGDVNNEQFF. DNA for the CDR3: TGCGCCAGCAGCCGGGCGGGAGATGTTAACAATGAGCAGTTCTTC.

This chain joins TRBV6-5 and TRBJ2-3; D gene ambiguous. V lost 0 bases to trimming and J lost 6 bases, with 10 bases between them. The CDR3 length is 14 residues. Germline CDR1 and CDR2: MNHEY and SVGAGI. The CDR3 reads CASSYSYQADTQYF. The CDR3 DNA reads as TGTGCCAGCAGTTACTCGTATCAAGCCGATACGCAGTATTTT.

The chain joins TRBV7-2 to TRBJ1-1; 9 bases line up with TRBD1. The CDR3 length is 15 residues. Per the germline V gene, CDR1 is SGHTA and CDR2 is FQGNSA. J lost 4 bases, V lost 5 bases, and 8 bases had no gene match. In DNA, the CDR3 is TGTGCCAGCAGCCCCCTGACAGGGGGGGCCACTGAAGCTTTCTTT. This encodes CASSPLTGGATEAFF.

This clone was detected a few times. The rearrangement joins TRBV15 to TRBJ1-2; TRBD1 matches at 9 bases. The V segment lost 3 bases and the J segment 4 bases; nucleotides outside the gene matches: 12. Germline CDR1 and CDR2: LNHNV and YYDKDF (reference sequence). The CDR3 is 17 residues long. The CDR3, as DNA: TGTGCCACCAGCAGGGGGACAGGGAGTAGGACGGCCTATGGCTACACCTTC. Translated, it gives CATSRGTGSRTAYGYTF. The full variable domain, with the rest looked up from reference TRBV15 and TRBJ1-2, is DAMVIQNPRYQVTQFGKPVTLSCSQTLNHNVMYWYQQKSSQAPKLLFHYYDKDFNNEADTPDNFQSRRPNTSFCFLDIRSPGLGDTAMYLCATSRGTGSRTAYGYTFGSGTRLTVV.

This chain links TRBV28 with TRBJ2-1, with 12 positions matching TRBD2. Germline assignment: CDR1 MDHEN and CDR2 SYDVKM. The CDR3 is made up of 21 amino acids. The ends lost 4 bases at V and 1 base at J; junction bases unmatched: 17. Written as DNA, the CDR3 is TGTGCCAGCAGTTCTCCGACACTAGCGGGAGGCGTACATCCGTCCTACAATGAGCAGTTCTTC. Translation gives CASSSPTLAGGVHPSYNEQFF.

The chain joins TRBV6-5 to TRBJ2-3; the match to TRBD2 covers 7 bases. CDR3 length equals 13 residues. Per germline, CDR1 MNHEY and CDR2 SVGAGI. V lost 6 bases and J lost 7; bases outside the gene matches: 7. In nucleotides, the CDR3 is TGTGCCAGCAGCACCAGCGGGGTCAATACGCAGTATTTT. The encoded protein is CASSTSGVNTQYF.

The V and J genes are TRBV7-2 and TRBJ2-7, with TRBD2 matching 12 bases. The CDR3 extends over 15 amino acids. V was pared by 1 base and J by 5 bases, with 3 bases of the junction left unmatched. The germline V gene encodes CDR1 SGHTA and CDR2 FQGNSA. CDR3 amino acids: CASSLGTSGMHEQYF. The CDR3 nucleotides read TGTGCCAGCAGCTTAGGGACTAGCGGGATGCACGAGCAGTACTTC.

The rearrangement joins TRBV6-1 to TRBJ2-5; perhaps TRBD1 as D (6 bases). The V end lost 5 bases, the J end lost 3 bases, and 13 bases lay between the germline ends. This CDR3 is built from 14 residues. Germline V gene lookup returns CDR1 MNHNS and CDR2 SASEGT. DNA for the CDR3: TGTGCCAGCAGTTTAATAGACAGGAAAGAGACCCAGTACTTC. Protein: CASSLIDRKETQYF.

V gene TRBV2 combines with J gene TRBJ1-5; D is unclear. Germline V lookup: CDR1 SNHLY, CDR2 FYNNEI. The ends were cut back, 4 bases at V and 7 bases at J, with 17 bases in the middle. The CDR3 is 15 residues long. CDR3: CASSAVGMGRQPQHF. In DNA, the CDR3 is TGTGCCAGCAGTGCGGTGGGTATGGGCCGCCAGCCCCAGCATTTT.

The V and J genes are TRBV6-1 and TRBJ1-5; a weak D match, TRBD1 (6 bases). Germline V gene sequence: CDR1 MNHNS, CDR2 SASEGT. This CDR3 contains 14 residues. V lost 6 bases and J 5 bases, leaving 14 bases between the germline ends. The CDR3 DNA is TGTGCCAGCAGGGACGGACAGTCGGATCAGCCCCAGCATTTT. Protein sequence: CASRDGQSDQPQHF.

The rearrangement joins TRBV28 to TRBJ1-2, with D maybe TRBD1 (5 bases). V was shortened by 3 bases and J by 5 bases, with 13 bases between the two germline ends. This CDR3 region has 14 residues. Germline CDR1 is MDHEN and CDR2 is SYDVKM. The CDR3 reads CASSFYGQGYGYTF. The CDR3 DNA follows: TGTGCCAGCAGTTTTTATGGGCAGGGATATGGCTACACCTTC.

This clone was recorded only once. The chain couples TRBV5-5 to TRBJ2-3, with TRBD2 identical over 7 bases. Trimming cost V 4 bases and J 6 bases; bases outside gene matches: 14. This CDR3 spans 16 amino acids. Per germline, CDR1 SGHKS and CDR2 YYEKEE (reference sequence). The CDR3 nucleotides read TGTGCCAGCAGCCGGGTCGGGGGAGGGAGTTCCGATACGCAGTATTTT. Translating gives CASSRVGGGSSDTQYF.

This rearrangement joins TRBV5-5 to TRBJ1-2, with D perhaps matching TRBD1 (5 bases). Trimming shortened V by 4 bases and J by 3 bases, and 10 bases separated the two germline ends. This CDR3 has 13 residues. Germline CDR1 is SGHKS and CDR2 is YYEKEE (reference sequence). The CDR3 region has the DNA TGTGCCAGCAGCCAAGACAGCTACTATGGCTACACCTTC. This translates into CASSQDSYYGYTF.

This clone showed up just a few times. The V call is TRBV4-3, the J call TRBJ2-3; no clear D gene. The CDR3 spans 14 residues. In germline, CDR1 is LGHNA, CDR2 YSLEER. V was shortened by 0 bases and J by 0 bases, with 4 bases between the two germline ends. CDR3 DNA sequence: TGCGCCAGCAGCCAAGATCTGAGCACAGATACGCAGTATTTT. Its translation is CASSQDLSTDTQYF.